A single sample gave rise to the 21 T cell receptor beta chains below, sequenced in a study of graft-versus-host responses after intestinal transplantation. No antigen has been assigned to these receptors. Assay used: immunoSEQ multiplex PCR; TCRdb lists only in-frame clones, some missing. Altogether approximately 77,000 clones are present, about 89% being singletons, with the ten largest covering roughly 0.35%. The sample here was unstimulated CD4+ T cells sorted from spleen or lymph node cells, taken before intestinal transplant. These receptors were obtained from a human donor who received an intestinal transplant.

The chain combines TRBV6-5 with TRBJ1-2; possibly TRBD1 for D (5 bases). This CDR3 is built from 14 residues. V lost 2 bases, J lost 1 base, and 8 bases lay in between. Looked up from germline, CDR1 is MNHEY and CDR2 is SVGAGI. DNA for the CDR3: TGTGCCAGCAGTTACCAGGGCCTTAACTATGGCTACACCTTC. Its translation: CASSYQGLNYGYTF.

The CDR3 spells CASSESTDRGETQYF. The DNA for the CDR3 is TGCGCCAGCAGTGAGTCTACAGACCGGGGAGAGACCCAGTACTTC. The V and J genes are TRBV10-1 and TRBJ2-5, with TRBD2 as a possible D gene (5 bases). The CDR3 totals 15 residues. Germline CDR1 WNHNN, CDR2 SYGVQD (reference sequence). The germline V and J ends were trimmed by 0 bases and 4 bases, with 12 bases remaining between them.

The chain employs TRBV29-1 and TRBJ2-7; 7 bases match TRBD1. The germline gives CDR1 SQVTM, CDR2 ANQGSEA. V lost 4 bases, J lost 6 bases, and 15 bases stayed unmatched. The CDR3 contains 15 residues. The CDR3 spells CSVVGSLTGAVEQYF. CDR3 nucleotides: TGCAGCGTTGTTGGGAGTCTAACAGGGGCAGTCGAGCAGTACTTC.

The CDR3 region is CASSIAANYGYTF. CDR3 DNA: TGTGCCAGCAGTATAGCAGCTAACTATGGCTACACCTTC. The rearrangement uses TRBV2 and TRBJ1-2; D is undetermined. CDR1 SNHLY and CDR2 FYNNEI come from the germline V gene. V lost 5 bases to trimming and J lost 0 bases, with 7 bases between them. There are 13 residues in the CDR3.

The chain carries TRBV29-1 and TRBJ2-3, with TRBD2 matching 12 bases. Losses at the gene ends were 4 bases for V and 0 bases for J; bases not matched to a gene: 2. Per germline, CDR1 SQVTM and CDR2 ANQGSEA. This CDR3 comprises 15 residues. In nucleotides, the CDR3 is TGCAGCGTTGGCCTAGCGGGGGGGAGCACAGATACGCAGTATTTT. Translation: CSVGLAGGSTDTQYF.

This clone was detected a few times. The CDR3 DNA reads TGTGCCAGCAGCCTTGCCTGGGGGCCCACAGATACGCAGTATTTT. Translated, it gives CASSLAWGPTDTQYF. The chain joins TRBV9 to TRBJ2-3; a weak D match, TRBD1 (6 bases). Germline V gene data show CDR1 as SGDLS and CDR2 as YYNGEE. V gave up 4 bases and J gave up 2 bases, with 14 bases separating them. This CDR3 contains 15 residues.

This clone was counted once. V and J are TRBV9 and TRBJ1-4, with unresolved D. Trimming took off 3 bases at V and 7 bases at J, with 13 bases between the two ends. The CDR3 contains 14 residues. The V gene's germline CDR1 is SGDLS and CDR2 YYNGEE. DNA of the CDR3: TGTGCCAGCAGCGCGGGGTACTTTAGTGAAAAACTGTTTTTT. Its translation is CASSAGYFSEKLFF. The entire variable domain, with the rest obtained from reference TRBV9 and TRBJ1-4, is as follows: DSGVTQTPKHLITATGQRVTLRCSPRSGDLSVYWYQQSLDQGLQFLIQYYNGEERAKGNILERFSAQQFPDLHSELNLSSLELGDSALYFCASSAGYFSEKLFFGSGTQLSVL.

This clone has just one count. The rearrangement joins TRBV5-4 to TRBJ2-3; TRBD2 aligns across 7 bases. There are 14 residues in the CDR3. Germline V gene sequence: CDR1 SGHNT, CDR2 YYREEE (reference sequence). The J segment lost 6 bases and the V segment lost 0 bases, leaving 4 bases of the junction unmatched. The DNA for the CDR3 is TGTGCCAGCAGCTTGGGTTGGGGGGGGGATACGCAGTATTTT. It is translated as CASSLGWGGDTQYF.

This CDR3 is CASSQDPRWNTEAFF. The CDR3 DNA sequence: TGTGCCAGCAGCCAAGATCCGAGGTGGAACACTGAAGCTTTCTTT. The V and J genes are TRBV14 and TRBJ1-1; no definite D call. Germline CDR1 is SGHDN and CDR2 is FVKESK. The CDR3 runs to 15 residues. Between the trimmed V and J ends, which lost 0 bases and 1 base, there was a span of 9 bases.

The rearrangement joins TRBV18 to TRBJ1-2, with D hard to call. Germline-derived CDR1 and CDR2 are KGHSH and LQKENI. The CDR3 extends over 16 amino acids. The V and J ends lost 3 bases and 3 bases respectively, with 17 bases between them. DNA for the CDR3: TGTGCCAGCTCACCGGGAAGAGGCGGGGATTACTATGGCTACACCTTC. Protein: CASSPGRGGDYYGYTF.

The V and J genes are TRBV6-4 and TRBJ2-7, with 11 bases identical to TRBD1. CDR3 size: 13 residues. Germline CDR1 reads MRHNA; CDR2 reads SNTAGT. V was clipped by 6 bases and J by 7 bases; unmatched bases: 5. CDR3 sequence (DNA): TGTGCCAGCAGGGGACAGGGGGGTAGGGAGCAGTACTTC. It codes for CASRGQGGREQYF.

The rearrangement uses TRBV6-1 and TRBJ2-3, with TRBD1 matching 7 bases. Losses at the gene ends were 4 bases for V and 1 base for J; bases not matched to a gene: 2. This CDR3 is 14 amino acids long. CDR1 MNHNS and CDR2 SASEGT come from the germline V gene. The CDR3 is CASSGTGRTDTQYF. The CDR3 nucleotides are TGTGCCAGCAGTGGGACAGGCCGCACAGATACGCAGTATTTT.

This chain uses TRBV18 with TRBJ2-1, with D unclear. V was cut by 2 bases and J by 2 bases, with 10 bases left in between. This CDR3 contains 15 residues. Germline CDR1 KGHSH, CDR2 LQKENI. CDR3 loop: CASSPSAGPYNEQFF. In DNA, the CDR3 is TGTGCCAGCTCACCATCTGCAGGTCCCTACAATGAGCAGTTCTTC.

The rearrangement uses TRBV15 and TRBJ1-1; weak D call: TRBD1 (5 bases). V was clipped by 0 bases and J by 1 base, with 6 bases between them. CDR3 size: 14 residues. The germline V gene encodes CDR1 LNHNV and CDR2 YYDKDF (reference sequence). CDR3 amino acids: CATSREGGNTEAFF. The CDR3 DNA sequence: TGTGCCACCAGCAGAGAGGGGGGGAACACTGAAGCTTTCTTT.

The rearrangement links TRBV7-9 to TRBJ1-1; 7 nucleotides align to TRBD1. This CDR3 has 14 amino acids. V dropped 5 bases and J dropped 0; count of bases not matched to a gene: 3. Germline CDR1 SEHNR, CDR2 FQNEAQ (reference sequence). The DNA of the CDR3 is TGTGCCAGCAGCCGACAGGGTTTGAACACTGAAGCTTTCTTT. It codes for CASSRQGLNTEAFF.

This clone was seen a few times. The V and J genes are TRBV5-1 and TRBJ2-7; D possibly corresponds to TRBD1 (5 bases). Germline CDR1 and CDR2: SGHRS and YFSETQ. Trimming shortened V by 7 bases and J by 4 bases, and 15 bases separated the two germline ends. The CDR3 runs to 13 residues. Here the CDR3 DNA reads TGCGCCAGCCATGGGGCAGGGCGATACGAGCAGTACTTC. This encodes CASHGAGRYEQYF. Full variable domain (missing parts from reference TRBV5-1 and TRBJ2-7): KAGVTQTPRYLIKTRGQQVTLSCSPISGHRSVSWYQQTPGQGLQFLFEYFSETQRNKGNFPGRFSGRQFSNSRSEMNVSTLELGDSALYLCASHGAGRYEQYFGPGTRLTVT.

The chain has TRBV10-3 and TRBJ1-5, with 10 positions matching TRBD1. Germline V gene sequence: CDR1 ENHRY, CDR2 SYGVKD. The length of the CDR3 is 14 residues. V lost 6 bases, J lost 2 bases, and 1 base stayed unmatched. The CDR3 reads CAIRGTGGNQPQHF. Written as DNA, the CDR3 is TGTGCCATCAGGGGGACAGGGGGCAATCAGCCCCAGCATTTT.

The gene calls are TRBV29-1 and TRBJ2-1; a weak D match, TRBD1 (5 bases). The CDR3 is made up of 12 amino acids. The germline V gene has CDR1 SQVTM and CDR2 ANQGSEA. Trimming left V 4 bases short and J 8 bases short, with 12 bases between. CDR3 coding DNA: TGCAGCGTTGGTGGCAGGGTCGATGAGCAGTTCTTC. Amino acid sequence: CSVGGRVDEQFF.

V gene TRBV5-4 combines with J gene TRBJ2-2; 7 bases agree with TRBD2. Unmatched junction bases numbered 2, after V lost 4 bases and J lost 2 bases. The CDR3 sequence is 14 residues long. In germline, CDR1 is SGHNT, CDR2 YYREEE (reference sequence). The DNA for the CDR3 is TGTGCCAGCAGCGAGGGACTAAACACCGGGGAGCTGTTTTTT. This sequence encodes CASSEGLNTGELFF.

CDR3 region: CASSGSGGISYEQYF. The CDR3 DNA sequence: TGTGCCAGCAGCGGTAGCGGGGGGATTTCCTACGAGCAGTACTTC. This chain joins TRBV7-2 and TRBJ2-7; 10 positions match TRBD2. The germline V gene has CDR1 SGHTA and CDR2 FQGNSA. The trim removed 5 bases at V and 1 base at J, leaving 5 bases unmatched. The CDR3 loop spans 15 amino acids.

Regarding this clone: Other nucleotide sequences from this sample produce the same CDR3. The chain couples TRBV6-1 to TRBJ2-7; D is undetermined. V gave up 6 bases and J gave up 1 base, with 7 bases separating them. Germline CDR1 and CDR2: MNHNS and SASEGT. The CDR3 extends over 12 amino acids. The CDR3, as DNA: TGTGCCAGCAGCGAACCGTCCTACGAGCAGTACTTC. Its protein product is CASSEPSYEQYF.